Presented here are 29 T cell receptor beta chains from one specimen sequenced in a study of cytomegalovirus exposure and HLA in healthy donors. The PCR ran on 60 Vbeta and 13 Jbeta primers. The table came from immunoSEQ multiplex PCR; TCRdb's copy has only in-frame clones and leaves some out. The sample consists of around 200,000 clones, about three quarters of them appearing once. The material sequenced was PBMCs. The receptors derive from a middle-aged man in good health and CMV-seronegative.

This chain connects TRBV6-5 to TRBJ1-2, with TRBD1 matching 7 bases. Per the germline V gene, CDR1 is MNHEY and CDR2 is SVGAGI. This CDR3 is built from 14 residues. With 2 bases clipped from V and 6 bases from J, the junction kept 6 bases outside the gene matches. DNA for the CDR3: TGTGCCAGCAGTTACCGACAGGGCGTACATGGCTACACCTTC. Its protein product is CASSYRQGVHGYTF.

The chain has TRBV4-2 and TRBJ1-2; D might be TRBD1 (5 bases). This CDR3 region has 14 residues. Trimming removed 4 bases from V and 7 bases from J, with 16 bases in between. Germline V gene lookup returns CDR1 LGHNA and CDR2 YNFKEQ. The CDR3 DNA sequence: TGTGCCAGCAGCCCCCGGGACTCCGGACCTGGCTACACCTTC. Its protein is CASSPRDSGPGYTF.

In its sample, this clone was seen once. This chain links TRBV6-6 with TRBJ1-1, with 9 bases aligning to TRBD1. Germline V lookup: CDR1 MNHNY, CDR2 SVGAGI (reference sequence). The trim removed 5 bases at V and 5 bases at J, leaving 9 bases unmatched. This CDR3 has 15 amino acids. The CDR3 DNA sequence: TGTGCCAGCAGTCCTGGACAGGGGAGAGGGACTGAAGCTTTCTTT. Translation: CASSPGQGRGTEAFF.

The chain recombines TRBV7-2 with TRBJ2-5; 12 bases line up with TRBD1. The junction had 4 bases not matched to a gene; V was cut back by 0 bases and J by 5 bases. The CDR3 spans 16 residues. Germline V gene sequence: CDR1 SGHTA, CDR2 FQGNSA. The CDR3 nucleotides read TGTGCCAGCAGCTTAGCCGGGACAGGGGGCTGGGAGACCCAGTACTTC. Protein: CASSLAGTGGWETQYF.

The chain is built from TRBV6-1 and TRBJ2-5; D is unclear. Germline-derived CDR1 and CDR2 are MNHNS and SASEGT. This CDR3 has 15 residues. V lost 4 bases and J lost 5, with 17 bases in between. The CDR3 loop is CASSGIGVAGETQYF. In DNA form, the CDR3 reads TGTGCCAGCAGTGGCATCGGAGTAGCCGGGGAGACCCAGTACTTC.

The V gene is TRBV5-3, the J gene TRBJ2-4; maybe TRBD2 (6 bases). TRBV5-3 is annotated as an ORF whose role is uncertain. V lost 2 bases, J lost 5 bases, and 20 bases lay in between. There are 17 residues in the CDR3. CDR3 bases: TGTGCCAGAAGCTTATATTGGACGGGGGAAAGGGAAAACATTCAGTACTTC. Translating it yields CARSLYWTGERENIQYF.

The J gene is TRBJ1-2, the V gene TRBV28; D perhaps matches TRBD1 (6 bases). Germline-derived CDR1 and CDR2 are MDHEN and SYDVKM. Trimming removed 4 bases from V and 6 bases from J, with 15 bases in between. This CDR3 is 14 amino acids long. Written as DNA, the CDR3 is TGTGCCAGCAGTTCAGCAGACAGGATGAATGGCTACACCTTC. It specifies CASSSADRMNGYTF.

The gene calls are TRBV30 and TRBJ1-1; D unclear. V was cut by 6 bases and J by 1 base, with 9 bases left in between. The germline V gene encodes CDR1 GTSNPN and CDR2 SVGIG (reference sequence). This CDR3 spans 12 amino acids. As DNA, the CDR3 is TGTGCCTGTAACCGGGGGAACACTGAAGCTTTCTTT. It encodes CACNRGNTEAFF.

The rearrangement joins TRBV7-9 to TRBJ2-7, with D maybe TRBD1 (6 bases). The CDR3 is 14 residues long. Germline V gives CDR1 SEHNR, CDR2 FQNEAQ (reference sequence). V lost 6 bases, J lost 1 base, and 13 bases lay in between. The CDR3 bases are TGTGCCAGCAGTTTTCCGGGACATTCCTACGAGCAGTACTTC. It specifies CASSFPGHSYEQYF.

This chain joins TRBV28 and TRBJ1-5, with D hard to call. This CDR3 contains 17 residues. The germline V gene encodes CDR1 MDHEN and CDR2 SYDVKM. With 3 bases removed from V and 0 bases from J, the gap between germline ends came to 15 bases. In DNA, the CDR3 is TGTGCCAGCAGTTTTGGGAGGACCACTTTTAGCAATCAGCCCCAGCATTTT. Translating gives CASSFGRTTFSNQPQHF.

The chain joins TRBV7-9 to TRBJ2-5; 12 bases match TRBD2. Germline V gene lookup returns CDR1 SEHNR and CDR2 FQNEAQ (reference sequence). The CDR3 runs 16 residues. The J segment lost 5 bases and the V segment lost 5 bases, leaving 9 bases of the junction unmatched. In DNA, the CDR3 is TGTGCCAGCAGCAGGCCGGCTAGCGGGAGGGGGGAGACCCAGTACTTC. It is translated as CASSRPASGRGETQYF. Full variable domain (outside the CDR3, taken from reference TRBV7-9 and TRBJ2-5): DTGVSQNPRHKITKRGQNVTFRCDPISEHNRLYWYRQTLGQGPEFLTYFQNEAQLEKSRLLSDRFSAERPKGSFSTLEIQRTEQGDSAMYLCASSRPASGRGETQYFGPGTRLLVL.

The rearrangement links TRBV7-2 to TRBJ1-2; the D is unclear. CDR3 length equals 13 residues. Germline CDR1 reads SGHTA; CDR2 reads FQGNSA. Between the trimmed V and J ends, which lost 5 bases and 2 bases, there was a span of 9 bases. The CDR3 nucleotides read TGTGCCAGCAGCCAGAACACGAACTATGGCTACACCTTC. Protein sequence: CASSQNTNYGYTF.

This clone was observed a handful of times. The chain has TRBV6-5 and TRBJ2-5; 8 bases are a match to TRBD1. This CDR3 comprises 13 residues. CDR1 is MNHEY and CDR2 is SVGAGI in the germline V gene. V was clipped by 4 bases and J by 7 bases; unmatched bases: 5. The CDR3: CASSSSGGGTQYF. As DNA, the CDR3 is TGTGCCAGCAGTTCGTCAGGGGGCGGGACCCAGTACTTC.

The V and J genes are TRBV18 and TRBJ2-7; perhaps TRBD2 as D (5 bases). V was pared by 5 bases and J by 7 bases, with 15 bases between. Per germline, CDR1 KGHSH and CDR2 LQKENI. The CDR3 is made up of 13 amino acids. This CDR3 reads CASSGAGLREQYF. CDR3 nucleotides: TGTGCCAGCTCAGGCGCGGGTCTTCGGGAGCAGTACTTC.

The V call is TRBV18, the J call TRBJ1-2; 12 bases map to TRBD1. Trimming took 6 bases from V and 7 from J; bases not matched to a gene: 12. This CDR3 comprises 16 residues. CDR1 and CDR2 (germline): KGHSH, LQKENI. This CDR3 reads CASSPGQGATFSGYTF. The DNA for the CDR3 is TGTGCCAGCTCCCCGGGACAGGGGGCGACGTTTAGTGGCTACACCTTC.

The count of this clone is one. CDR3 residues: CASAEGGQSGNTIYF. In nucleotides, the CDR3 is TGTGCCAGCGCAGAAGGCGGTCAATCTGGAAACACCATATATTTT. V is TRBV7-2 and J is TRBJ1-3; D remains ambiguous. The CDR3 is 15 amino acids. The germline V gene has CDR1 SGHTA and CDR2 FQGNSA. The ends were cut back, 8 bases at V and 1 base at J, with 15 bases in the middle.

This clone was counted a few times. J is TRBJ2-1 and V is TRBV27; 9 bases agree with TRBD1. Germline V lookup: CDR1 MNHEY, CDR2 SMNVEV (reference sequence). CDR3 length equals 13 residues. The V gene end was trimmed by 5 bases and the J gene end by 9 bases; junction bases not matched to a gene: 5. The DNA of the CDR3 is TGTGCCAGCAGTCCCGGGACAGGGCTTGAGCAGTTCTTC. Protein product: CASSPGTGLEQFF.

Of note for this clone: The germline gene is not matched at one end of the junction; a read error may be the cause. The chain has TRBV30 and TRBJ1-2, with 7 bases matching TRBD1. Germline V gives CDR1 GTSNPN, CDR2 SVGIG (reference sequence). The CDR3 runs 15 residues. DNA for the CDR3: TGTGCCGGGAGAGGGGGCCGCAGGGCAAACTATGGCTACACCTTC. Encoded protein: CAGRGGRRANYGYTF.

The V call is TRBV7-8, the J call TRBJ2-7, with D tentatively TRBD2 (5 bases). CDR1 and CDR2 (germline): SGHVS, FQNEAQ. Trimming pared 6 bases from V and 3 bases from J, leaving 12 bases between. The CDR3 runs to 13 residues. The DNA for the CDR3 is TGTGCCAGCAGTTTACGGGGTGTCTACGAGCAGTACTTC. Translation gives CASSLRGVYEQYF.

Of note for this clone: In the same sample, other DNA sequences code for this CDR3. The chain uses TRBV7-2 and TRBJ2-7; 7 bases map to TRBD2. V dropped 5 bases and J dropped 1; count of bases not matched to a gene: 5. Germline loops: CDR1 SGHTA, CDR2 FQGNSA. The CDR3 loop spans 14 amino acids. CDR3 nucleotide sequence: TGTGCCAGCAGCCTTCTAGCGGCGTCCTACGAGCAGTACTTC. Protein sequence: CASSLLAASYEQYF.

As regards this clone: Other DNA sequences in this sample translate to the same CDR3. The genes are TRBV6-5 and TRBJ2-7; 12 nucleotides align to TRBD2. Germline V gives CDR1 MNHEY, CDR2 SVGAGI. J lost 1 base, V lost 6 bases, and 1 base had no gene match. CDR3 size: 14 residues. CDR3 coding DNA: TGTGCCAGCAGACTAGCGGGAGGTTCCTACGAGCAGTACTTC. Translated: CASRLAGGSYEQYF.

This chain uses TRBV9 with TRBJ1-3; 7 bases agree with TRBD1. V dropped 4 bases and J dropped 0; count of bases not matched to a gene: 4. Germline V gives CDR1 SGDLS, CDR2 YYNGEE. This CDR3 contains 15 residues. The CDR3 region has the DNA TGTGCCAGCAGCCCTGGGACAGCCTCTGGAAACACCATATATTTT. Translation gives CASSPGTASGNTIYF.

The V and J genes are TRBV27 and TRBJ2-1; D might be TRBD2 (5 bases). Germline values: CDR1 MNHEY, CDR2 SMNVEV (reference sequence). This CDR3 is 14 amino acids long. V lost 5 bases, J lost 3 bases, and 11 bases lay in between. The CDR3 spells CASSRSGRYNEQFF. In DNA form, the CDR3 reads TGTGCCAGCAGTAGGAGCGGACGCTACAATGAGCAGTTCTTC.

The V gene is TRBV7-3, the J gene TRBJ2-7, with a weak D call TRBD2 (5 bases). Germline V gives CDR1 SGHTA, CDR2 FQGTGA. The CDR3 is 14 amino acids. The V end was cut by 3 bases, the J end by 5 bases, with 14 bases between. CDR3 sequence reads: CASSLGLRGNEQYF. The CDR3 nucleotides are TGTGCCAGCAGCTTGGGTTTACGGGGTAACGAGCAGTACTTC.

This clone is a singleton in its sample. The genes are TRBV6-1 and TRBJ1-4; D not resolved. This CDR3 has 15 amino acids. The V and J ends lost 6 bases and 4 bases respectively, with 15 bases between them. The germline V gene has CDR1 MNHNS and CDR2 SASEGT. The CDR3 here is CASREEPSYNEKLFF. CDR3 nucleotides: TGTGCCAGCAGGGAGGAGCCGAGCTATAATGAAAAACTGTTTTTT.

V is TRBV7-9 and J is TRBJ1-2; D is perhaps TRBD1 (6 bases). This CDR3 is 17 amino acids long. With 6 bases removed from V and 2 bases from J, the gap between germline ends came to 22 bases. Germline CDR1 and CDR2: SEHNR and FQNEAQ (reference sequence). The CDR3 sequence: CASSSRQDGEGNYGYTF. CDR3 nucleotides: TGTGCCAGCAGTTCGCGACAGGACGGGGAAGGAAACTATGGCTACACCTTC.

The genes are TRBV19 and TRBJ1-5; possible D gene TRBD1, 6 bases. V was shortened by 2 bases and J by 6 bases, with 11 bases between the two germline ends. The CDR3 totals 14 residues. CDR1 LNHDA and CDR2 SQIVND come from the germline V gene (reference sequence). Here the CDR3 reads CASSIRGGGQPQHF. In nucleotides, the CDR3 is TGTGCCAGTAGTATAAGGGGGGGCGGTCAGCCCCAGCATTTT.

V and J are TRBV14 and TRBJ1-1; D might be TRBD1 (5 bases). The germline V gene has CDR1 SGHDN and CDR2 FVKESK. The V and J ends lost 3 bases and 4 bases respectively, with 12 bases between them. This CDR3 is 14 amino acids long. This chain's CDR3 is CASSQPSGGTEAFF. The DNA for the CDR3 is TGTGCCAGCAGCCAGCCCAGCGGGGGCACTGAAGCTTTCTTT.

The chain employs TRBV7-2 and TRBJ1-1; tentatively, D is TRBD1 (6 bases). V shed 4 bases and J shed 4 bases, with 13 bases lying between them. The CDR3 has 14 amino acids. Germline V lookup: CDR1 SGHTA, CDR2 FQGNSA. CDR3 protein: CASSWQGRGTEAFF. The CDR3 DNA reads as TGTGCCAGCAGCTGGCAGGGGAGGGGCACTGAAGCTTTCTTT.